The 8 T cell receptor beta chains given below trace back to one sample, sequenced in a study of chemoradiotherapy in HPV16-positive cancers. Using immunoSEQ multiplex PCR, the repertoire was profiled, and TCRdb retains in-frame clones only, with some absent. The sample carries tens of thousands of clones, 90% recorded once. The sample consisted of blood, taken from a patient who underwent chemoradiotherapy. The receptors were sampled from a human donor with HPV-associated anogenital cancer.

V and J are TRBV10-3 and TRBJ2-7; 8 bases match TRBD2. The CDR3 has 15 amino acids. Germline CDR1 reads ENHRY; CDR2 reads SYGVKD. The J segment lost 0 bases and the V segment lost 6 bases, leaving 7 bases of the junction unmatched. CDR3 residues: CAIRGGTRSSYEQYF. DNA for the CDR3: TGTGCCATCAGGGGAGGGACTAGGAGCTCCTACGAGCAGTACTTC.

This chain connects TRBV20-1 to TRBJ1-1; D remains unclear. CDR3 size: 11 residues. The germline V and J ends were trimmed by 5 bases and 6 bases, with 10 bases remaining between them. CDR1 is DFQATT, CDR2 SNEGSKA, per germline (reference sequence). CDR3 sequence: CSARPRAEAFF. The DNA of the CDR3 is TGCAGTGCTCGTCCGAGGGCTGAAGCTTTCTTT.

The chain recombines TRBV5-6 with TRBJ1-5; 7 nucleotides match TRBD1. The ends lost 4 bases at V and 2 bases at J; junction bases unmatched: 9. Germline V gene data show CDR1 as SGHDT and CDR2 as YYEEEE. This CDR3 is 16 amino acids long. The DNA of the CDR3 is TGTGCCAGCAGCCGAACAACCAGGGGGGGCAATCAGCCCCAGCATTTT. Its translation: CASSRTTRGGNQPQHF.

In nucleotides, the CDR3 is TGTGCCAGCTCAATTAACTCGTTTTACACTGAAGCTTTCTTT. Amino acids: CASSINSFYTEAFF. The V and J genes are TRBV18 and TRBJ1-1; D is uncertain. The V end was cut by 5 bases, the J end by 3 bases, with 13 bases between. CDR3 length: 14 amino acids. CDR1 and CDR2 from the germline V gene are KGHSH and LQKENI.

The chain is built from TRBV5-6 and TRBJ2-5, with 7 bases fitting TRBD2. The V gene's germline CDR1 is SGHDT and CDR2 YYEEEE. CDR3 length: 14 residues. J was trimmed by 5 bases and V by 1 base; bases with no gene match: 5. The DNA for the CDR3 is TGTGCCAGCAGCTTGTGGTGGGAGGGGGAGACCCAGTACTTC. This translates into CASSLWWEGETQYF.

The sample holds one count of this clone. V and J are TRBV18 and TRBJ1-1, with a tentative D call TRBD1 (5 bases). Trimming stripped 1 base from V and 7 bases from J, with 7 bases between. Germline V CDR1 and CDR2: KGHSH, LQKENI. The CDR3 totals 12 residues. Written as DNA, the CDR3 is TGTGCCAGCTCACCACTTGACAGTGAAGCTTTCTTT. Protein product: CASSPLDSEAFF. The entire variable domain, with the rest obtained from reference TRBV18 and TRBJ1-1, is as follows: NAGVMQNPRHLVRRRGQEARLRCSPMKGHSHVYWYRQLPEEGLKFMVYLQKENIIDESGMPKERFSAEFPKEGPSILRIQQVVRGDSAAYFCASSPLDSEAFFGQGTRLTVV.

The gene calls are TRBV18 and TRBJ2-1; 13 bases are a match to TRBD2. The CDR3 covers 17 residues. V was clipped by 0 bases and J by 7 bases; unmatched bases: 6. Germline V gene sequence: CDR1 KGHSH, CDR2 LQKENI. The CDR3 loop reads CASSPPVGTSGANEQFF. In DNA, the CDR3 is TGTGCCAGCTCACCACCGGTTGGGACTAGCGGGGCGAATGAGCAGTTCTTC.

The chain is built from TRBV6-5 and TRBJ1-1; D is unresolved. CDR3 length: 13 residues. Germline V gene data show CDR1 as MNHEY and CDR2 as SVGAGI. V lost 5 bases and J lost 1, with 8 bases in between. CDR3 in DNA: TGTGCCAGCAGTGTGCAGGAGAACACTGAAGCTTTCTTT. It codes for CASSVQENTEAFF.